These 5 T cell receptor beta chains were sequenced from one sample in a study of T cells in localized non-small cell lung cancer. Sequenced by immunoSEQ multiplex PCR; TCRdb stores in-frame clones only, minus some. The table lists roughly 20,000 clones, less than 90% of them singletons. Sequencing used peripheral blood, obtained before any cancer treatment. The origin of the receptors is a male donor at least 60 years old with stage I lung adenocarcinoma.

The rearrangement links TRBV7-7 to TRBJ2-1; maybe TRBD1 (5 bases). V lost 1 base and J 6 bases, leaving 10 bases between the germline ends. The CDR3 consists of 14 residues. From germline, CDR1 is SSHAT and CDR2 FNYEAQ (reference sequence). CDR3 sequence: CASSLGTGVNEQFF. The CDR3 DNA reads as TGTGCCAGCAGCTTAGGAACAGGTGTCAATGAGCAGTTCTTC.

V gene TRBV19 combines with J gene TRBJ1-4, with 8 bases aligning to TRBD1. The CDR3 runs to 14 residues. V was clipped by 7 bases and J by 7 bases; unmatched bases: 8. CDR1 is LNHDA, CDR2 SQIVND, per germline (reference sequence). CDR3 loop: CASNGRGPIEKLFF. The DNA of the CDR3 is TGTGCCAGTAACGGCAGGGGGCCGATTGAAAAACTGTTTTTT.

The chain is built from TRBV7-9 and TRBJ2-1; tentative D call: TRBD2 (5 bases). The germline gives CDR1 SEHNR, CDR2 FQNEAQ (reference sequence). This CDR3 has 16 residues. The germline V and J ends were trimmed by 1 base and 0 bases, with 10 bases remaining between them. The CDR3 coding sequence is TGTGCCAGCAGCTTAGTTCAGCGGAGCTCCTACAATGAGCAGTTCTTC. Translating gives CASSLVQRSSYNEQFF.

In this sample, this clone turned up once. The chain carries TRBV7-2 and TRBJ2-1; 14 nucleotides align to TRBD2. The germline V gene has CDR1 SGHTA and CDR2 FQGNSA. The CDR3 consists of 17 residues. V shed 5 bases and J 7 bases; nucleotides not matched to a gene: 10. The CDR3 DNA reads TGTGCCAGCAGCCGTCAACCAGGACTAGCGGGGGGTAATGAGCAGTTCTTC. This encodes CASSRQPGLAGGNEQFF.

The rearrangement joins TRBV19 to TRBJ2-2; no firm D call. This CDR3 comprises 14 residues. Germline CDR1 is LNHDA and CDR2 is SQIVND (reference sequence). Trimming left V 5 bases short and J 0 bases short, with 7 bases between. The CDR3 DNA is TGTGCCAGTAGTCTGGCGGCGAACACCGGGGAGCTGTTTTTT. Amino acid sequence: CASSLAANTGELFF.